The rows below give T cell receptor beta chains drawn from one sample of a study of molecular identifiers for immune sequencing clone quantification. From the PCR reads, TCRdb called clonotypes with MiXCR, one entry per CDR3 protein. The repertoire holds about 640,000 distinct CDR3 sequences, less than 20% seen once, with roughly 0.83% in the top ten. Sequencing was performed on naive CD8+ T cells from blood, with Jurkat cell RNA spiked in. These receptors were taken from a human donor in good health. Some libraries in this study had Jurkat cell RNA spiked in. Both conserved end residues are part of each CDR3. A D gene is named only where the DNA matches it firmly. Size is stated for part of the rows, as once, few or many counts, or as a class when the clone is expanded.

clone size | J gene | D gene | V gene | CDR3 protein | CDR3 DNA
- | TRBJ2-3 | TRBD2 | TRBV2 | CASSGTSGGNTQYF | TGTGCCAGCAGCGGGACTAGCGGGGGAAATACGCAGTATTTT
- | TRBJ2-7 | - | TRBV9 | CAGSGPGSPYEQYF | TGTGCCGGCAGCGGACCCGGGAGTCCCTACGAGCAGTACTTC
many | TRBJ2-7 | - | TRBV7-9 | CASSSPPGAPYEQYF | TGTGCCAGCAGCTCACCCCCGGGGGCGCCCTACGAGCAGTACTTC
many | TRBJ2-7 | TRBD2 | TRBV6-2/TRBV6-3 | CASSNGRSNEQYF | TGTGCCAGCAGCAACGGGAGGTCGAACGAGCAGTACTTC
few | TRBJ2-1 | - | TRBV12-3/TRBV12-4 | CASSLALYNYNEQFF | TGTGCCAGCAGTTTAGCGCTATATAACTACAATGAGCAGTTCTTC
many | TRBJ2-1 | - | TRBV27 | CASSLAGAVSSYNEQFF | TGTGCCAGCAGTTTAGCGGGGGCCGTTAGCTCCTACAATGAGCAGTTCTTC
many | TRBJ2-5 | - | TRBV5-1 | CASSLGFEETQYF | TGCGCCAGCAGCTTGGGCTTTGAGGAGACCCAGTACTTC
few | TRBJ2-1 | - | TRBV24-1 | CATRNKGRVDYYNEQLF | TGTGCCACCAGGAATAAAGGCAGGGTGGATTACTACAATGAGCAGCTCTTC
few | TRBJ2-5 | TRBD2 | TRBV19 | CASSMMISGGPWETQYF | TGTGCCAGTAGTATGATGATTAGCGGGGGGCCATGGGAGACCCAGTACTTC
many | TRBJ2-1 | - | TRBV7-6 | CASSPNVPQASRNEQFF | TGTGCCAGCAGCCCCAATGTGCCCCAAGCATCTCGCAATGAGCAGTTCTTC
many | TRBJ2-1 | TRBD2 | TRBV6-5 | CASGPPSGRRNEQFF | TGTGCCAGCGGACCTCCTAGCGGGAGACGAAATGAGCAGTTCTTC
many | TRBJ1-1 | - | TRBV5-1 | CASSLTGAYAAFF | TGCGCCAGCAGCTTGACGGGGGCCTATGCAGCTTTCTTT
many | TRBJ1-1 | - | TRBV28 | CASSFRKNTEAFF | TGTGCCAGCAGTTTTCGCAAGAACACTGAAGCTTTCTTT
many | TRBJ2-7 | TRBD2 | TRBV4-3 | CASSQDRTSGYYEQYF | TGCGCCAGCAGCCAAGATAGGACTAGCGGTTACTACGAGCAGTACTTC
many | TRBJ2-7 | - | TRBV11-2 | CASSLGPGKSYEQYF | TGTGCCAGCAGCTTAGGGCCCGGGAAGAGCTACGAGCAGTACTTC
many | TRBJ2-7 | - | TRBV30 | CAWSRDSYEQYF | TGTGCCTGGAGCAGAGACAGCTACGAGCAGTACTTC
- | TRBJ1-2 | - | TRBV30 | CAWSETQGSGYTF | TGTGCCTGGAGTGAGACGCAGGGGTCTGGCTACACCTTC
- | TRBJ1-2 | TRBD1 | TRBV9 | CASSGDSIGYTF | TGTGCCAGCAGCGGGGACAGTATTGGCTACACCTTC
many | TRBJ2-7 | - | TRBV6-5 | CASGGRVGYEQYF | TGTGCCAGCGGGGGTAGAGTTGGGTACGAGCAGTACTTC
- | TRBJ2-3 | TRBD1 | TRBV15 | CATSRPRPGQLPDTQYF | TGTGCCACCAGCAGACCCAGACCGGGACAGCTCCCAGATACGCAGTATTTT
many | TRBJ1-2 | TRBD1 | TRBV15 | CATSRDAGQGLIYGYTF | TGTGCCACCAGCAGAGACGCGGGACAGGGCCTAATCTATGGCTACACCTTC
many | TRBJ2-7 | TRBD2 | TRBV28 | CASSEVGLGSYEQYF | TGTGCCAGCAGTGAGGTAGGACTAGGGTCCTACGAGCAGTACTTC
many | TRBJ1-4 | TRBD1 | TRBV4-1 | CASSQDEDRVNEKLFF | TGCGCCAGCAGCCAAGATGAGGACAGGGTAAATGAAAAACTGTTTTTT
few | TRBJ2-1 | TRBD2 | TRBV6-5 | CANSYSLIGTTADEQFF | TGTGCCAACAGTTACTCACTTATTGGGACTACGGCCGATGAGCAGTTCTTC
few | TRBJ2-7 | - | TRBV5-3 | CASSYRISAYYEQYF | TGTGCCAGCAGCTATCGGATTAGCGCTTACTACGAGCAGTACTTC
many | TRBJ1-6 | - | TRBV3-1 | CASSQDEVNVNNSPLHF | TGTGCCAGCAGCCAAGATGAGGTTAACGTTAATAATTCACCCCTCCACTTT
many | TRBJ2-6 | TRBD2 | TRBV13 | CASSPGLAGVGANVLTF | TGTGCCAGCAGCCCGGGACTAGCGGGGGTTGGGGCCAACGTCCTGACTTTC
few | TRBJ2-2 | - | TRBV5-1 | CASSFVSVNGELFF | TGCGCCAGCAGCTTCGTGTCTGTCAACGGGGAGCTGTTTTTT
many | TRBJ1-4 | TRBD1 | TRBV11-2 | CASSNMAGGENEKLFF | TGTGCCAGCAGCAACATGGCAGGGGGCGAGAATGAAAAACTGTTTTTT
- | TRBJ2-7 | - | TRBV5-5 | CACSLSDSSYEQYF | TGTGCCTGCAGCTTGTCGGACAGCTCCTACGAGCAGTACTTC
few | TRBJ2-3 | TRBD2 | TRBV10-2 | CASSEYVAGNTDTQYF | TGCGCCAGCAGTGAGTACGTAGCGGGGAATACAGATACGCAGTATTTT
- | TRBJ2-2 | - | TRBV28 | CASSLVPRGTGELFF | TGTGCCAGCAGTTTAGTGCCTAGAGGGACCGGGGAGCTGTTTTTT
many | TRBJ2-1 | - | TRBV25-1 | CASSEYNEQFF | TGTGCCAGCAGTGAGTACAATGAGCAGTTCTTC
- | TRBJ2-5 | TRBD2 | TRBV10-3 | CAISENGGGAGYGETQYF | TGTGCCATCAGTGAAAATGGCGGGGGGGCCGGATATGGAGAGACCCAGTACTTC
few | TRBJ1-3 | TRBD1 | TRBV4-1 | CASSQGGQGFSGNTIYF | TGCGCCAGCAGCCAAGGGGGACAGGGCTTTTCAGGAAACACCATATATTTT
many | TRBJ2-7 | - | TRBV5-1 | CASSVGTASSYEQYF | TGCGCCAGCAGTGTAGGGACGGCAAGCTCCTACGAGCAGTACTTC
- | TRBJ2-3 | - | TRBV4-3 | CASSPLTRGLRDTQYF | TGCGCCAGCAGCCCCCTCACCCGGGGGTTGAGAGATACGCAGTATTTT
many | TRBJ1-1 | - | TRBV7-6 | CASSLARSGGTTEAFF | TGTGCCAGCAGCTTAGCGAGGTCTGGGGGTACCACTGAAGCTTTCTTT
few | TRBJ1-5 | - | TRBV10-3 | CAISEFEGYSNQPRHF | TGTGCCATCAGTGAGTTCGAGGGCTATAGCAATCAGCCCCGGCATTTT
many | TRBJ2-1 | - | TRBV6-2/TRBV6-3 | CASSSPSIYNEQFF | TGTGCCAGCAGTTCGCCCTCTATATACAATGAGCAGTTCTTC
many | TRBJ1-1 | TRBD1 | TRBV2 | CASSAYMTGVNTEAFF | TGTGCCAGCAGTGCATACATGACAGGGGTGAACACTGAAGCTTTCTTT
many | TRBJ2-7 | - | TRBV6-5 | CASRSGVGYEQYF | TGTGCCAGCAGATCAGGGGTAGGCTACGAGCAGTACTTC
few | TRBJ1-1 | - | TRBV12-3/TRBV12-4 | CASSFGWTEAFF | TGTGCCAGCAGTTTTGGGTGGACTGAAGCTTTCTTT
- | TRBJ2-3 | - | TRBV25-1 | CASSEFDALNADTQYF | TGCGCCAGCAGTGAATTCGATGCGTTAAACGCAGATACGCAGTATTTT
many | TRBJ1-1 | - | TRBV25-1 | CASSEWGTVNTEAFF | TGTGCCAGCAGTGAATGGGGCACGGTGAACACTGAAGCTTTCTTT
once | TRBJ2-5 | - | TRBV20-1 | CSARDLGSQETQYF | TGCAGTGCTAGAGATTTGGGCAGCCAAGAGACCCAGTACTTC
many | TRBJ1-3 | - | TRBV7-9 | CASSTTHASSGNTIYF | TGTGCCAGCAGCACCACCCACGCCAGCTCTGGAAACACCATATATTTT
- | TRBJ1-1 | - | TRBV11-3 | CASSSTGLAEAFF | TGTGCCAGCAGCTCGACAGGACTGGCTGAAGCTTTCTTT
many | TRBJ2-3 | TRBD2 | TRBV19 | CASSILGLAADTQYF | TGTGCCAGTAGTATATTGGGACTAGCGGCAGATACGCAGTATTTT